This T cell receptor (beta chain) was obtained from a study of human T cells and chemical hapten exposure. Looking at the study overall: A 2 cm by 2 cm inner upper arm patch received 2% DPC for sensitization. Upper back patch tests used 0.01% DPC, scored after 6 days. Findings of the study overall: Sensitizing to DPC left TCRs with a frequency above 1 in 1000 unaltered. Compared to controls, expanded TCRs made significantly more large clusters of similar CDR3s.

MiXCR was run by TCRdb on the RACE reads, yielding one entry per CDR3 protein. The repertoire holds approximately 89,000 distinct CDR3 sequences, around 9.6% seen once, with 2.5% in the top ten. For this clonotype: Its antigen is not identified. A much larger clone differs from this one at a single base, so this may be a read error.

The time point: patch test 2, 6 weeks after DPC sensitization. This sample's treatment: therapeutic diphenylcyclopropenone sensitization with weekly scalp DPC. The CDR3 covers 13 residues. Trimming shortened V by 5 bases and J by 2 bases, and 9 bases separated the two germline ends. CDR1 SGHTA and CDR2 FQGNSA come from the germline V gene. The rearrangement uses TRBV7-2 and TRBJ1-1; D might be TRBD1 (5 bases). The sample in question was whole blood, obtained in connection with sensitization to the hapten diphenylcyclopropenone (DPC). The clonotype originates from a woman between 25 and 40 years old with alopecia areata. Some clones in this sample may be carry-over from other donors' samples. The DNA of the CDR3 is TGTACCAGCAGCCCGGACACTAACACTGAAGCTTTCTTT. This sequence encodes CTSSPDTNTEAFF.